A single count supports the clone carrying this TCR beta chain. The entry originates in a study of blood T cell repertoires in COVID-19. In germline, CDR1 is SGHKS, CDR2 YYEKEE (reference sequence). Trimming took 3 bases from V and 6 from J; bases not matched to a gene: 3. The CDR3 runs to 16 residues. Libraries were prepared by immunoSEQ multiplex PCR; TCRdb keeps only in-frame clonotypes and omits some of them. The sample contains 250,000 to 300,000 clones, 75% to 85% of which appear only once. The receptor's source is a middle-aged man with active or convalescent COVID-19. The chain carries TRBV5-5 and TRBJ2-1; 16 bases agree with TRBD2. Source material: peripheral blood. CDR3 loop: CASSSGLAGGFNEQFF. The CDR3 nucleotides read TGTGCCAGCAGCTCGGGACTAGCGGGAGGGTTCAATGAGCAGTTCTTC.